This section outlines one T cell receptor beta chain sequence together with its context. The sample comes from a study of early stage breast cancer tumors. CDR1 is MNHEY and CDR2 is SVGAGI in the germline V gene. Germline trimming cut 0 bases from V and 4 bases from J; bases unmatched to any gene: 1. This CDR3 is 15 amino acids long. Profiled with immunoSEQ multiplex PCR; TCRdb holds only in-frame clones, not every one. Of roughly 30,000 clones listed, 80% are singletons. Sequences were obtained from blood. The chain employs TRBV6-5 and TRBJ1-1; 11 positions agree with TRBD1. This clonotype was sampled from a person between 60 and 69 years old with breast cancer. In DNA form, the CDR3 reads TGTGCCAGCAGTTACTCCGGGACAGGGGGCACTGAAGCTTTCTTT. This sequence encodes CASSYSGTGGTEAFF.